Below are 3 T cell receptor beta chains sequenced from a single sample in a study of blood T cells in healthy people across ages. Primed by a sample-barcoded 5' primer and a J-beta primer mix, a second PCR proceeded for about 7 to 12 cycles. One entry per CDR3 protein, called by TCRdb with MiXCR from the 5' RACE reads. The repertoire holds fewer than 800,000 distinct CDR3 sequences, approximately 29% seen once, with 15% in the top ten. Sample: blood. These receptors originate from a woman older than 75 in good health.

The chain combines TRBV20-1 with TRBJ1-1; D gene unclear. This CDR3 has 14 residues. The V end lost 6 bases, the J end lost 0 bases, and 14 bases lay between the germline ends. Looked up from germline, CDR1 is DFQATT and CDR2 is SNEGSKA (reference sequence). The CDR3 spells CSAPRGGVNTEAFF. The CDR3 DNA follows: TGCAGTGCACCGCGAGGCGGGGTGAACACTGAAGCTTTCTTT.

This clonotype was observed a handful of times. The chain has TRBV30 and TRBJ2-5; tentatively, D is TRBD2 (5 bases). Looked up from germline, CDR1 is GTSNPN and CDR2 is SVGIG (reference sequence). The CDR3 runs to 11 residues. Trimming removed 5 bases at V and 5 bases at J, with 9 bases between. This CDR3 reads CAWAGRETQYF. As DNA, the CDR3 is TGTGCCTGGGCGGGCCGGGAGACCCAGTACTTC.

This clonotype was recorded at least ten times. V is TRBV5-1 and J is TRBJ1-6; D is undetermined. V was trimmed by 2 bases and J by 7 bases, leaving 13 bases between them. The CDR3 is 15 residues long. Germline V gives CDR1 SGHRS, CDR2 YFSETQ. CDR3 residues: CASSLPIGANSPLHF. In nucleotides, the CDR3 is TGCGCCAGCAGCTTACCGATCGGAGCGAATTCACCCCTCCACTTT. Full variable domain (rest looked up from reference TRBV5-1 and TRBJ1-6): KAGVTQTPRYLIKTRGQQVTLSCSPISGHRSVSWYQQTPGQGLQFLFEYFSETQRNKGNFPGRFSGRQFSNSRSEMNVSTLELGDSALYLCASSLPIGANSPLHFGNGTRLTVT.